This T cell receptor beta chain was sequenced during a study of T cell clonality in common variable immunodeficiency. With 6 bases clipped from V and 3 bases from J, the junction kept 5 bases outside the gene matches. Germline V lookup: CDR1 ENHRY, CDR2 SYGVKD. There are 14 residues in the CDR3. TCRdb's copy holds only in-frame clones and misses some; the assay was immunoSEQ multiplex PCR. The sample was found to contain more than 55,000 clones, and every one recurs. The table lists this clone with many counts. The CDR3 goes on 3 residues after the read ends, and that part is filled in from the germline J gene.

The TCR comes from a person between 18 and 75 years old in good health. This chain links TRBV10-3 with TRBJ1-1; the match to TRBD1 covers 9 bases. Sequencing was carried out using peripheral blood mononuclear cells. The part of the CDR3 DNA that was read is TGTGCCATCAGAAACGGACAGGGGCACACTGAA. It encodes CAIRNGQGHTE. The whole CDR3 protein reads CAIRNGQGHTEAFF.